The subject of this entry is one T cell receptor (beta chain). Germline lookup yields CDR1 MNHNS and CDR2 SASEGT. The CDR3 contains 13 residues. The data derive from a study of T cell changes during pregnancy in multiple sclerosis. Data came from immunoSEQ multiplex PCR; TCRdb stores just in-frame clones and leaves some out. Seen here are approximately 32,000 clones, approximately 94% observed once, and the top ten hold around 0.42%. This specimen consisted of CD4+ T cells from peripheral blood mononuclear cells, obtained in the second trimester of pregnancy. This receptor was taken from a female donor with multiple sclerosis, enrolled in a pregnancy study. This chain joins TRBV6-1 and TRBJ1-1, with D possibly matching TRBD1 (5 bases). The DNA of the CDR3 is TGTAGCGGGGGTATTAACGGTAACACTGAAGCTTTCTTT. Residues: CSGGINGNTEAFF.